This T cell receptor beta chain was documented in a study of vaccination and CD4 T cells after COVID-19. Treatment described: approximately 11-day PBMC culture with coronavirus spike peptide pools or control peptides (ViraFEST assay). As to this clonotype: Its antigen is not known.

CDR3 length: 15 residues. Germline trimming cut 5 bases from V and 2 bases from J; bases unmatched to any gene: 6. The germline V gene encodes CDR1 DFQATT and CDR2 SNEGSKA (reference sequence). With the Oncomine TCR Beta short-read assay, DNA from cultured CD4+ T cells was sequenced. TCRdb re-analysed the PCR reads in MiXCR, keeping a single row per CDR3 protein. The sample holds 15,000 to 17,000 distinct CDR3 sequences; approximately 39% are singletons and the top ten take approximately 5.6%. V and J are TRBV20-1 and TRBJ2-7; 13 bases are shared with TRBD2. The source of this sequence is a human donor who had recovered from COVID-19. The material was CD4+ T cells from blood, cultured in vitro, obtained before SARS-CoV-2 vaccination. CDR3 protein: CSASGLAGKTYEQYF. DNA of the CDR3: TGCAGTGCTTCGGGACTAGCGGGGAAAACCTACGAGCAGTACTTC.